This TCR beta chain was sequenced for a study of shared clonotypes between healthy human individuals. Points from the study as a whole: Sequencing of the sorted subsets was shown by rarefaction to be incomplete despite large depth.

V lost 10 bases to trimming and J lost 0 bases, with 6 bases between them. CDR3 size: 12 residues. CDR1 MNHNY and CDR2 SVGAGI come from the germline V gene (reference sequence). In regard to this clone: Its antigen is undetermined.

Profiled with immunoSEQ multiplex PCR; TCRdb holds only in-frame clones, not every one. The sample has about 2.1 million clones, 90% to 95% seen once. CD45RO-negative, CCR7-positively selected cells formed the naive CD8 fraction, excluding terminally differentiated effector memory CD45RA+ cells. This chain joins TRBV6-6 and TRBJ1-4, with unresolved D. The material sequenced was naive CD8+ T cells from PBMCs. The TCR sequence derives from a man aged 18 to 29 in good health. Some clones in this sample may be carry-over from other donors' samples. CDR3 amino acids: CATGATNEKLFF. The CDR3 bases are TGTGCCACGGGTGCAACTAATGAAAAACTGTTTTTT.